This entry lists 6 T cell receptor beta chains sequenced from one sample in a study of shared clonotypes between healthy human individuals. Only in-frame clones appear in the TCRdb table, and some are missing; sequencing was by immunoSEQ multiplex PCR. The repertoire includes roughly 2,000,000 clones, about 95% of them detected once, and approximately 1% sits in the top ten. CD45RO-negative cells were positively selected for CCR7, leaving out terminally differentiated effector memory CD45RA+ cells. The source material was naive CD8+ T cells sorted from blood. The receptors come from a man aged 18 to 35 in good health.

V gene TRBV27 combines with J gene TRBJ2-3; D possibly corresponds to TRBD2 (5 bases). Germline V gives CDR1 MNHEY, CDR2 SMNVEV (reference sequence). This CDR3 has 15 residues. Trimming took off 10 bases at V and 5 bases at J, with 22 bases between the two ends. The CDR3: CATRDPGTGGDTQYF. The CDR3 DNA follows: TGTGCCACCCGAGATCCGGGAACGGGTGGAGATACGCAGTATTTT.

This clone occurred once. V gene TRBV7-9 combines with J gene TRBJ2-3, with D maybe TRBD1 (5 bases). This CDR3 contains 16 residues. CDR1 is SEHNR and CDR2 is FQNEAQ in the germline V gene (reference sequence). V was shortened by 6 bases and J by 6 bases, with 22 bases between the two germline ends. CDR3 nucleotides: TGTGCCAGCAGTTCGGACACCGGGCCCGTCCACGATACGCAGTATTTT. Translating gives CASSSDTGPVHDTQYF.

This chain connects TRBV28 to TRBJ2-7; no firm D call. The CDR3 contains 15 residues. Germline-derived CDR1 and CDR2 are MDHEN and SYDVKM. V was shortened by 6 bases and J by 5 bases, with 20 bases between the two germline ends. CDR3 bases: TGTGCCAGCAGCGCCTCCTCTCGGAGTTTCGACGAGCAGTACTTC. Residues: CASSASSRSFDEQYF.

This clone was picked up one time. The CDR3 region is CSVEQNYGYTF. CDR3 nucleotide sequence: TGCAGCGTTGAACAGAACTATGGCTACACCTTC. The rearrangement joins TRBV29-1 to TRBJ1-2; D gene uncertain. The CDR3 consists of 11 residues. Germline V gene sequence: CDR1 SQVTM, CDR2 ANQGSEA. Trimming removed 2 bases at V and 2 bases at J, with 3 bases between.

The rearrangement uses TRBV7-8 and TRBJ2-7; the D call may be TRBD1 or TRBD2 (5 bases each). V lost 5 bases to trimming and J lost 1 base, with 9 bases between them. Germline assignment: CDR1 SGHVS and CDR2 FQNEAQ. The CDR3 contains 13 residues. The CDR3 DNA reads TGTGCCAGCAGCGGGGGACGGTCCTACGAGCAGTACTTC. This codes for CASSGGRSYEQYF.

The rearrangement links TRBV7-8 to TRBJ1-4, with 7 positions matching TRBD1. The ends lost 1 base at V and 0 bases at J; junction bases unmatched: 11. The CDR3 contains 19 residues. Germline lookup yields CDR1 SGHVS and CDR2 FQNEAQ. The CDR3, as DNA: TGTGCCAGCAGCTTAGGCGGCGGGACAGTAGTTGCAACTAATGAAAAACTGTTTTTT. Translated: CASSLGGGTVVATNEKLFF.